This TCR beta chain was recorded in a study of radiotherapy plus CTLA-4 blockade in lung cancer. Overall study: Disease control was seen in approximately 29% of patients, objective responses in roughly 19%.

Chemo-refractory metastatic non-small-cell lung cancer patients were treated with focal radiation plus CTLA-4 blockade with ipilimumab. TCRdb's copy holds only in-frame clones and misses some; the assay was immunoSEQ multiplex PCR. The data contain about 120,000 clones, 90% of them singletons. The study, taken as a whole, reports: Early blood T cell clone dynamics reportedly forecast response best, with interferon-beta. After treatment with radiotherapy plus ipilimumab, TCR clones that came from the tumor expanded in blood.

As to this clone: Its target is not known.

This specimen was peripheral blood, taken from a patient treated with radiotherapy plus ipilimumab. The sequence came from a human donor with non-small cell lung cancer that progressed on radiotherapy plus ipilimumab.

The CDR3 protein is CASSLLLQGASTEAFF. CDR3 DNA sequence: TGCGCCAGCAGCTTGCTCCTACAGGGGGCCTCCACTGAAGCTTTCTTT. The chain employs TRBV5-1 and TRBJ1-1; 9 positions agree with TRBD1. The CDR3 is made up of 16 amino acids. Looked up from germline, CDR1 is SGHRS and CDR2 is YFSETQ. V lost 1 base and J lost 4; bases outside the gene matches: 8. Full variable domain (rest looked up from reference TRBV5-1 and TRBJ1-1): KAGVTQTPRYLIKTRGQQVTLSCSPISGHRSVSWYQQTPGQGLQFLFEYFSETQRNKGNFPGRFSGRQFSNSRSEMNVSTLELGDSALYLCASSLLLQGASTEAFFGQGTRLTVV.